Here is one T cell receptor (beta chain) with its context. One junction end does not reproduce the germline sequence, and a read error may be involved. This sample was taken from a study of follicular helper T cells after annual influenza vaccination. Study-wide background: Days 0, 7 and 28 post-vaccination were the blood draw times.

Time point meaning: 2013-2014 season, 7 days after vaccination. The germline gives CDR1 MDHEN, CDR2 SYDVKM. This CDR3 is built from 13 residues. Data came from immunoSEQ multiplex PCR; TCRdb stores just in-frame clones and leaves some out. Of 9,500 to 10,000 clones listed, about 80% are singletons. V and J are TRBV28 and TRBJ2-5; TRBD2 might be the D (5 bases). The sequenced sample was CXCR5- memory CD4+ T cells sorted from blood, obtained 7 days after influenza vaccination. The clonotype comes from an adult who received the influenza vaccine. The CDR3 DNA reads TGTGCCAGCCTCCTGGCGGGCCAAGGGACCCAGTACTTC. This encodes CASLLAGQGTQYF.